This entry lists 3 T cell receptor beta chains sequenced from one sample in a study of OX40 agonist ivuxolimab in advanced cancers. Here immunoSEQ multiplex PCR was the method, and the copy in TCRdb shows in-frame clones only, minus some. Counted here are 65,000 to 85,000 clones, around four fifths occurring once; the ten biggest clones make up more than 2%. Sequencing used CD4+ or CD8+ T cells sorted from blood, obtained in a trial of the OX40 agonist ivuxolimab. The source is an adult with an advanced solid tumor such as melanoma, head and neck, liver or kidney cancer.

The rearrangement links TRBV5-1 to TRBJ1-2; 8 bases are shared with TRBD1. CDR1 is SGHRS and CDR2 is YFSETQ in the germline V gene. The length of the CDR3 is 14 residues. The V segment lost 4 bases and the J segment 8 bases; nucleotides outside the gene matches: 10. As DNA, the CDR3 is TGCGCCAGCAGCCCCGGGACAGGCGCTAGGGGCTACACCTTC. Its protein is CASSPGTGARGYTF.

There are a few counts of this clone. This rearrangement joins TRBV9 to TRBJ2-7; the D gene is possibly TRBD2 (6 bases). The CDR3 is 16 amino acids. The V and J ends lost 0 bases and 7 bases respectively, with 20 bases between them. From germline, CDR1 is SGDLS and CDR2 YYNGEE. CDR3 DNA: TGTGCCAGCAGCGTAGGTTGGGGGGACTCGGCCCGAGAGCAGTACTTC. Translated, it gives CASSVGWGDSAREQYF.

The J gene is TRBJ1-4, the V gene TRBV18; TRBD1 matches 9 bases. Germline loops: CDR1 KGHSH, CDR2 LQKENI. With V trimmed by 2 bases and J by 4 bases, 5 bases remained unmatched. The CDR3 is made up of 16 amino acids. The CDR3 sequence is CASSPFMTGGNEKLFF. CDR3 in DNA: TGTGCCAGCTCACCATTTATGACAGGGGGTAATGAAAAACTGTTTTTT.